Listed here are 17 T cell receptor beta chains from one sample, sequenced in a study of resident and recirculating memory T cells in vitiligo. The protocol was immunoSEQ multiplex PCR, while the TCRdb copy is restricted to in-frame clones and leaves out a portion. In the table there are tens of thousands of clones, about 89% of which are singletons. Material: blood. These receptors were taken from a male donor with vitiligo.

The gene calls are TRBV11-1 and TRBJ2-2; D ambiguous. The CDR3 is made up of 11 amino acids. In germline, CDR1 is SGHAT, CDR2 FQDESV (reference sequence). V was shortened by 5 bases and J by 7 bases, with 5 bases between the two germline ends. Here the CDR3 DNA reads TGTGCCAGCAGCCTCTACGGGGAGCTGTTTTTT. Encoded protein: CASSLYGELFF. Drawing the rest from reference TRBV11-1 and TRBJ2-2, the complete variable domain is EAEVAQSPRYKITEKSQAVAFWCDPISGHATLYWYRQILGQGPELLVQFQDESVVDDSQLPKDRFSAERLKGVDSTLKIQPAELGDSAMYLCASSLYGELFFGEGSRLTVL.

This chain connects TRBV9 to TRBJ2-3, with D possibly being TRBD2 (6 bases). The V end lost 4 bases, the J end lost 8 bases, and 17 bases lay between the germline ends. Germline V CDR1 and CDR2: SGDLS, YYNGEE. This CDR3 has 14 amino acids. The CDR3 DNA sequence: TGTGCCAGCAGCATTTCGAGCCGGGAGCCTACGCAGTATTTT. Translated, it gives CASSISSREPTQYF.

The chain is built from TRBV7-2 and TRBJ1-2; no reliable D call. Trimming left V 4 bases short and J 5 bases short, with 14 bases between. CDR3 size: 14 residues. Germline V gives CDR1 SGHTA, CDR2 FQGNSA. In DNA form, the CDR3 reads TGTGCCAGCAGCTACAGTACTAGTTCTTATGGCTACACCTTC. Its translation: CASSYSTSSYGYTF.

The sample holds one count of this clone. V usage is TRBV5-4 and J usage is TRBJ2-2, with D maybe TRBD1 (6 bases). In germline, CDR1 is SGHNT, CDR2 YYREEE (reference sequence). CDR3 size: 14 residues. Trimming removed 4 bases at V and 4 bases at J, with 11 bases between. The CDR3 DNA sequence: TGTGCCAGCAGCCCGGGACACCTCACCGGGGAGCTGTTTTTT. This translates into CASSPGHLTGELFF. Using reference TRBV5-4 and TRBJ2-2 for the parts outside the CDR3, the full variable domain is ETGVTQSPTHLIKTRGQQVTLRCSSQSGHNTVSWYQQALGQGPQFIFQYYREEENGRGNFPPRFSGLQFPNYSSELNVNALELDDSALYLCASSPGHLTGELFFGEGSRLTVL.

This clone came up once. The chain has TRBV27 and TRBJ2-7; 9 positions agree with TRBD1. The germline V gene has CDR1 MNHEY and CDR2 SMNVEV (reference sequence). The V and J ends lost 6 bases and 5 bases, in that order; junction bases with no gene match: 8. This CDR3 has 14 residues. CDR3 nucleotide sequence: TGTGCCAGCAGCACGGACAGGGGAGGGAACGAGCAGTACTTC. Encoded protein: CASSTDRGGNEQYF.

The chain employs TRBV19 and TRBJ1-5, with a possible D match to TRBD1 (6 bases). With 7 bases removed from V and 7 bases from J, the gap between germline ends came to 11 bases. This CDR3 is built from 12 residues. CDR1 is LNHDA, CDR2 SQIVND, per germline (reference sequence). The CDR3 bases are TGTGCCAGTAACAGGGCTAACCAGCCCCAGCATTTT. Translated: CASNRANQPQHF.

This chain uses TRBV4-1 with TRBJ1-5, with 9 nucleotides matching TRBD1. Germline lookup yields CDR1 MGHRA and CDR2 YSYEKL. V trimming: 4 bases; J trimming: 5 bases; junction bases outside the gene matches: 9. The CDR3 spans 16 residues. CDR3 region: CASSPRTGASDQPQHF. CDR3 DNA sequence: TGCGCCAGCAGCCCTAGGACAGGGGCCAGCGATCAGCCCCAGCATTTT.

The J gene is TRBJ1-1, the V gene TRBV10-3; 8 positions agree with TRBD1. Trimming cost V 6 bases and J 7 bases; bases outside gene matches: 7. Germline V lookup: CDR1 ENHRY, CDR2 SYGVKD. The CDR3 spans 13 residues. Here the CDR3 reads CAIRYRGGDEAFF. DNA for the CDR3: TGTGCCATCAGGTACAGGGGGGGAGATGAAGCTTTCTTT.

By proportion, this clone is medium-sized. This chain connects TRBV7-9 to TRBJ1-5; no reliable D call. CDR3 length: 15 residues. CDR1 SEHNR and CDR2 FQNEAQ come from the germline V gene (reference sequence). V lost 7 bases, J lost 1 base, and 14 bases lay in between. As DNA, the CDR3 is TGTGCCAGCATCCGGGGAGGGCAAAGCAATCAGCCCCAGCATTTT. Translation: CASIRGGQSNQPQHF.

The rearrangement uses TRBV6-1 and TRBJ2-3; 10 positions agree with TRBD2. CDR3 length: 13 residues. Germline V gives CDR1 MNHNS, CDR2 SASEGT. V shed 6 bases, J shed 4 bases, and the junction held 1 base outside the gene matches. The CDR3 sequence is CASRLAGSDTQYF. In nucleotides, the CDR3 is TGTGCCAGCAGACTAGCGGGGTCAGATACGCAGTATTTT.

The V gene is TRBV19, the J gene TRBJ1-2; D is perhaps TRBD1 (5 bases). Germline lookup yields CDR1 LNHDA and CDR2 SQIVND (reference sequence). This CDR3 comprises 12 residues. V was clipped by 3 bases and J by 8 bases, with 10 bases between them. The CDR3 loop reads CASSMAGVGYTF. As DNA, the CDR3 is TGTGCCAGTAGTATGGCGGGGGTCGGCTACACCTTC.

The gene calls are TRBV29-1 and TRBJ1-1; TRBD1 matches 10 bases. The trim removed 6 bases at V and 3 bases at J, leaving 7 bases unmatched. CDR1 and CDR2 (germline): SQVTM, ANQGSEA. The CDR3 runs to 14 residues. As DNA, the CDR3 is TGCAGCGTGGGGACAGGGGCCTCTGACACTGAAGCTTTCTTT. Its protein is CSVGTGASDTEAFF. The complete variable domain, with remaining parts taken from reference TRBV29-1 and TRBJ1-1, reads SAVISQKPSRDICQRGTSLTIQCQVDSQVTMMFWYRQQPGQSLTLIATANQGSEATYESGFVIDKFPISRPNLTFSTLTVSNMSPEDSSIYLCSVGTGASDTEAFFGQGTRLTVV.

V gene TRBV2 combines with J gene TRBJ1-6, with D unclear. The CDR3 runs 16 residues. Deletions cut 1 base from V and 3 bases from J, with 10 bases between. The germline V gene has CDR1 SNHLY and CDR2 FYNNEI. The CDR3, as DNA: TGTGCCAGCAGTGAAGGGGGAGGGAGCTATAATTCACCCCTCCACTTT. Residues: CASSEGGGSYNSPLHF.

V gene TRBV5-1 combines with J gene TRBJ2-7; D is perhaps TRBD1 (6 bases). V lost 7 bases to trimming and J lost 6 bases, with 29 bases between them. The CDR3 length is 17 residues. Germline CDR1 and CDR2: SGHRS and YFSETQ. CDR3 nucleotide sequence: TGCGCCAGCCGACGGACGAGAACCGGGACACAGGAAGGCGAGCAGTACTTC. Translation gives CASRRTRTGTQEGEQYF.

The CDR3 sequence is CAWGPGETQYF. In DNA, the CDR3 is TGTGCCTGGGGACCGGGGGAGACCCAGTACTTC. The genes are TRBV30 and TRBJ2-5; possibly TRBD2 for D (5 bases). Trimming took 5 bases from V and 5 from J, leaving 9 bases between them. The germline V gene has CDR1 GTSNPN and CDR2 SVGIG (reference sequence). This CDR3 region has 11 residues.

The J gene is TRBJ2-7, the V gene TRBV6-1; 7 bases agree with TRBD2. With V trimmed by 11 bases and J by 2 bases, 12 bases remained unmatched. The CDR3 totals 14 residues. Germline CDR1 is MNHNS and CDR2 is SASEGT. CDR3 sequence reads: CAVHPGLLTYEQYF. The CDR3, as DNA: TGTGCCGTCCACCCGGGACTACTGACCTACGAGCAGTACTTC.

The rearrangement uses TRBV4-3 and TRBJ1-2, with 10 positions matching TRBD1. Germline V gene sequence: CDR1 LGHNA, CDR2 YSLEER. V lost 4 bases and J lost 4; bases outside the gene matches: 21. The CDR3 sequence is 20 residues long. The CDR3 here is CASSPQPAGTGVGTSYGYTF. In DNA form, the CDR3 reads TGCGCCAGCAGCCCGCAGCCCGCCGGGACAGGGGTGGGAACAAGCTATGGCTACACCTTC.